Listed here are 5 T cell receptor beta chains from one sample, sequenced in a study of cytomegalovirus exposure and HLA in healthy donors (dated by TCRdb to 2017 to 2019). The receptor library was made with the immunoSEQ multiplex PCR assay. For the multiplex PCR, a mixture combining 60 forward primers for TCR Vbeta segments and 13 reverse primers for TCR Jbeta segments was used. TCRdb retrieved this table from immuneACCESS and kept in-frame rearrangements only. Not all clones are present; in checked studies, unresolved V genes account for under half, and no reason is known for the remainder. In all, the sample holds fewer than 200,000 clones, and 80% of those were seen once. The ten largest clonotypes hold about 2.2% of the sample. Input material: PBMCs. Receptor source: a male donor in good health and CMV-seronegative.

This rearrangement joins TRBV10-3 to TRBJ1-2, with 7 bases identical to TRBD1. Trimming cost V 5 bases and J 7 bases; bases outside gene matches: 7. The CDR3 runs to 13 residues. In germline, CDR1 is ENHRY, CDR2 SYGVKD. CDR3: CAISQTDRAGYTF. CDR3 nucleotides: TGTGCCATCAGTCAGACCGACAGGGCTGGCTACACCTTC.

The chain joins TRBV4-1 to TRBJ2-2; 16 bases match TRBD2. The ends lost 1 base at V and 5 bases at J; junction bases unmatched: 4. Germline V lookup: CDR1 MGHRA, CDR2 YSYEKL. The CDR3 runs to 18 residues. The CDR3 is CASSQGGLAGGQTGELFF. The CDR3 nucleotides are TGCGCCAGCAGCCAAGGGGGACTAGCGGGGGGGCAAACCGGGGAGCTGTTTTTT.

The chain links TRBV15 to TRBJ2-5; 9 bases line up with TRBD1. The J call may be wrong; the DNA end is better matched by TRBJ2-7. Germline CDR1 is LNHNV and CDR2 is YYDKDF (reference sequence). The CDR3 is made up of 15 amino acids. CDR3 amino acids: CATSSPGQGSYEQYF. The CDR3 DNA sequence: TGTGCCACCAGCAGTCCGGGACAGGGCAGTTACGAGCAGTACTTC.

V and J are TRBV25-1 and TRBJ1-1; D ambiguous. Trimming removed 2 bases from V and 4 bases from J, with 17 bases in between. The CDR3 sequence is 16 residues long. Germline V gives CDR1 MGHDK, CDR2 SYGVNS. CDR3 amino acids: CASSESVGRGSTEAFF. The CDR3 DNA reads TGTGCCAGCAGTGAAAGCGTCGGCCGTGGTAGCACTGAAGCTTTCTTT.

CDR3 nucleotide sequence: TGTGCCAGCAGCCCCCAATCCGGGGCCTACGAGCAGTACTTC. It specifies CASSPQSGAYEQYF. V and J are TRBV7-2 and TRBJ2-7, with D perhaps TRBD2 (5 bases). Trimming left V 5 bases short and J 2 bases short, with 13 bases between. The CDR3 runs to 14 residues. Germline-derived CDR1 and CDR2 are SGHTA and FQGNSA.